Below, 2 T cell receptor beta chains from the same sample are listed, as sequenced in a study of T cell clonality in common variable immunodeficiency. Sequencing was performed with immunoSEQ multiplex PCR; in TCRdb, only in-frame clones are kept and a portion is missing. The table lists roughly 52,000 clones, no singletons, with about 3.7% in the top ten. Sequencing input: peripheral blood mononuclear cells. These receptors were obtained from a person aged 18 to 69 in good health.

This clone was counted at least ten times. The read comes to an end 3 residues before the CDR3 does, leaving the germline J gene to fill in the end. The chain carries TRBV5-1 and TRBJ1-5; TRBD1 might be the D (5 bases). The CDR3 is 14 residues long. Deletions cut 1 base from V and 6 bases from J, with 11 bases between. Germline values: CDR1 SGHRS, CDR2 YFSETQ. The part of the CDR3 DNA that was read is TGCGCCAGCAGCTTGCGGCAGGGCGGTCAGCCC. Its translation: CASSLRQGGQP. The full CDR3 sequence reads CASSLRQGGQPQHF.

This clone was seen a few times. The read finishes 3 residues shy of the CDR3 end, and the germline J gene is used to complete it. The chain recombines TRBV7-6 with TRBJ2-2; D gene unclear. Germline V gene lookup returns CDR1 SGHVS and CDR2 FNYEAQ. Trimming left V 5 bases short and J 3 bases short, with 13 bases between. The CDR3 is 15 residues long. The CDR3: CASSVRLTDTGELFF. The part of the CDR3 DNA that was read is TGTGCCAGCAGCGTGAGATTAACGGACACCGGGGAG.